A selection of T cell receptor beta chains follows, all from one sample in a study of beta chain features in type 1 diabetes. Assay: immunoSEQ multiplex PCR; the TCRdb copy retains only in-frame clones and omits some. This table has hundreds of thousands of clones, over 7.5% appearing once. The source material was naive CD4+ T cells from blood. Source of these receptors: a woman between 18 and 29 years old in good health. CDR3s include the opening cysteine and the closing phenylalanine or tryptophan. D genes are given only for firm matches. Clone size appears in some rows only: once, few, many, or a class for an expanded clone.

d_call clone_size j_call v_call cdr3_aa cdr3_nt
NA NA TRBJ1-4 TRBV14 CASRPSGLAEKLFF TGTGCCAGCAGACCAAGTGGGCTTGCAGAAAAACTGTTTTTT
TRBD2 NA TRBJ2-1 TRBV5-4 CASSRRASGRDYNEQFF TGTGCCAGCAGCCGAAGGGCTAGCGGGAGGGATTACAATGAGCAGTTCTTC
NA NA TRBJ1-5 TRBV6-6 CASSRLNRGGGQPQHF TGTGCCAGCAGCCGACTTAACCGGGGGGGAGGTCAGCCCCAGCATTTT
NA few TRBJ2-7 TRBV6-1 CASSEAQVSFEQYF TGTGCCAGCAGTGAAGCCCAAGTTAGCTTCGAGCAGTACTTC
TRBD1 NA TRBJ1-2 TRBV6-6 CASSLMTGGNYGYTF TGTGCCAGCAGTTTAATGACAGGGGGCAACTATGGCTACACCTTC
NA few TRBJ1-1 TRBV9 CASSVTGSTEAFF TGTGCCAGCAGCGTAACAGGGTCCACTGAAGCTTTCTTT
NA few TRBJ2-1 TRBV2 CASSAGRGEQFF TGTGCCAGCAGTGCTGGTCGGGGTGAGCAGTTCTTC
NA few TRBJ1-5 TRBV4-1 CASSSLRVNQPQHF TGCGCCAGCAGCTCCCTGAGGGTAAATCAGCCCCAGCATTTT
TRBD1 NA TRBJ1-3 TRBV7-9 CASSPRGQGGGNTIYF TGTGCCAGCAGCCCCCGTGGACAGGGCGGCGGAAACACCATATATTTT
TRBD2 NA TRBJ2-3 TRBV5-1 CASEERGGRTDTQYF TGCGCCAGTGAAGAGCGGGGGGGCCGAACAGATACGCAGTATTTT
TRBD1 few TRBJ1-5 TRBV25-1 CASSATGEDNQPQHF TGTGCCAGCAGTGCTACAGGGGAGGACAATCAGCCCCAGCATTTT
NA many TRBJ1-1 TRBV18 CASSPLGKSGTEAFF TGTGCCAGCTCACCATTAGGAAAGTCGGGGACTGAAGCTTTCTTT
NA NA TRBJ1-2 TRBV23-1 CASSQQDRPGYTF TGCGCCAGCAGTCAACAAGACAGGCCGGGCTACACCTTC
NA many TRBJ1-6 TRBV9 CASSVAGGSPLHF TGTGCCAGCAGCGTAGCGGGGGGTTCACCCCTCCACTTT
TRBD1 NA TRBJ2-2 TRBV7-9 CASRARDRDIGELFF TGTGCCAGCAGGGCCCGGGACAGGGATATCGGGGAGCTGTTTTTT
NA few TRBJ1-2 TRBV25-1 CASSEWGGNYGYTF TGTGCCAGCAGTGAATGGGGGGGGAACTATGGCTACACCTTC